The clone carrying this TCR beta chain was counted between two and nine times. The antigen is not known. V was cut by 6 bases and J by 7 bases, with 16 bases left in between. CDR1 is MDHEN and CDR2 is SYDVKM in the germline V gene. The CDR3 has 13 residues. Purities in excess of 95% were seen in all sorted populations. The data belong to a study of beta chain features in type 1 diabetes. Study-wide points: VDJ junctions from type 1 diabetes patients carried fewer insertions and larger deletions. Any PCR bias toward short templates would affect both groups alike.

The authors reverse transcribed all of the isolated RNA, so sequencing captured expressed TCRB transcripts. Sequencing was performed with immunoSEQ multiplex PCR; in TCRdb, only in-frame clones are kept and a portion is missing. The sample has hundreds of thousands of clones; roughly 15% are singletons. Sequencing was carried out using naive CD4+ T cells from blood. The source of this sequence is a woman younger than 30 in good health. J is TRBJ2-7 and V is TRBV28, with D possibly matching TRBD1 (6 bases). In nucleotides, the CDR3 is TGTGCCAGCAGCCAACAGGGCTTGGGGGAGCAGTACTTC. Translation: CASSQQGLGEQYF. Combining the CDR3 with reference TRBV28 and TRBJ2-7 gives the whole variable domain DVKVTQSSRYLVKRTGEKVFLECVQDMDHENMFWYRQDPGLGLRLIYFSYDVKMKEKGDIPEGYSVSREKKERFSLILESASTNQTSMYLCASSQQGLGEQYFGPGTRLTVT.